This TCR beta chain came from a study of cytomegalovirus exposure and HLA in healthy donors. Study background: The use of the same platform for the 110 or so validation repertoires and the approximately 690 first-cohort repertoires was reported by a later analysis.

Study-wide results and limits: Subsequent analysis found a tendency for first-cohort TCR clusters to co-occur within the roughly 130 validation repertoires. Associated with cytomegalovirus, according to the listing, were around 160 TCR beta chains. Diagnosis of cytomegalovirus status made by the classifier reportedly showed high specificity and sensitivity.

Libraries were prepared by immunoSEQ multiplex PCR; TCRdb keeps only in-frame clonotypes and omits some of them. The data show fewer than 400,000 clones, 88% seen once. In the case of this clone: As yet, its antigen is unknown.

The CDR3 is 15 amino acids. CDR1 and CDR2 (germline): LGHNA, YSLEER. The V end was cut by 1 base, the J end by 1 base, with 10 bases between. This sequence joins TRBV4-3 and TRBJ1-2; D may be TRBD1 (5 bases). The specimen was PBMCs. The source is a man aged 25 to 40 in good health and CMV-seronegative. The CDR3 protein is CASSQVPGNNYGYTF. The CDR3 DNA follows: TGCGCCAGCAGCCAAGTGCCAGGGAATAACTATGGCTACACCTTC.